This TCR beta chain was sequenced in a study of blood T cells in healthy people across ages. Study at large: Capturing about one barcoded beta molecule per two T cells was achieved by template switching. Points from the study as a whole: Because donor CMV status was unknown, expanded clonotype changes were possibly confounded. Whereas aged donors had fewer naive CD4+ cells, long-lived donors had more of them and higher diversity.

CDR3 length: 13 residues. Looked up from germline, CDR1 is SGHTA and CDR2 is FQGNSA. Sample-barcoded 5' priming and a J-beta primer mix drove a second PCR of roughly 7 to 11 cycles. In TCRdb, the 5' RACE reads were re-called with MiXCR into one record per CDR3 protein. The table has fewer than 2 million distinct CDR3 sequences, about 39% seen once; the top ten hold 23%. To note about this clonotype: Antigen specificity is unknown. Its ends do not fully match the called genes, so a read error is possible.

This receptor was identified in a human donor in good health. The gene calls are TRBV7-2 and TRBJ1-5; no clear D gene. The material sequenced was blood. The CDR3 DNA sequence: TGTGCCAGCGGCTTACACAGTTATCAGCCCCAGCATTTT. Protein product: CASGLHSYQPQHF.